This T cell receptor beta chain emerged from a study of T-cell reconstitution after alpha-beta-depleted transplantation in children. Points from the study as a whole: After transplant, at about two months, alpha-beta T cells were reportedly derived from several hundred expanded graft clones. Day-60 TCRbeta diversity that was high in some patients was derived from surviving recipient T cells and thymic progenitors. Newly produced T cells mostly provided counts and TCRbeta diversity after one year, as hyperexpanded clones declined.

Preparation of the TCRbeta library used unique molecular identifiers. TCRdb re-called the PCR reads with MiXCR, one entry per CDR3 protein. The repertoire holds about 1,000,000 distinct CDR3 sequences, under 30% seen once, with more than 25% in the top ten. The CDR3 covers 13 residues. Per the germline V gene, CDR1 is MNHNS and CDR2 is SASEGT. The ends were cut back, 3 bases at V and 3 bases at J, with 6 bases in the middle. This clonotype was seen a few times. Its antigen remains unknown. The chain uses TRBV6-1 and TRBJ1-5; D is ambiguous. The sequence came from a boy under two years old who had a stem cell transplant for SCID, so the T cells may come from the graft donor. The input for sequencing was PBMCs, mostly from graft donor cells, taken 360 days after TCRalphabeta/CD19-depleted stem cell transplant. The CDR3 DNA reads TGTGCCAGCAGTGACAGATACAATCAGCCCCAGCATTTT. Its translation is CASSDRYNQPQHF.